A single TCR beta chain is shown here with its context. Its specificity is unknown. Sequence at one end of the junction differs from germline and may be a read error. Co-extraction yielded RNA and DNA from 20-30 mg of unsorted bulk tissue. Priming with a constant-region primer yielded TCR beta cDNA from roughly 0.45 ug total RNA. Library construction for TCR beta comprised three nested multiplex PCR rounds performed with slightly modified ARM-PCR. Primers for the first two PCR rounds were TRBV1-TRBV30 forward primers and a C-beta reverse primer (roughly 9 cycles per round). In TCRdb, the multiplex PCR reads were re-called with MiXCR into one record per CDR3 protein. This repertoire shows 20,000 or so distinct CDR3 sequences, approximately 80% found once; its top ten account for approximately 40%. This entry comes from a study of tumor-infiltrating lymphocytes in primary liver carcinoma. The study, taken as a whole, reports: A significantly higher top-250-clone fraction was found in tumors than in blood (p = 0.039).

This CDR3 spans 21 amino acids. Germline V CDR1 and CDR2: LGHNA, YNFKEQ. The clonotype comes from a woman aged 25 to 45 with primary liver carcinoma and hepatitis B virus infection. The sample taken for sequencing was liver tumor tissue from sampling region 2. Subset in this sample: tumor region T2, inferior pole. The rearrangement joins TRBV4-2 to TRBJ2-2; perhaps TRBD1 as D (5 bases). The CDR3 nucleotides are TGTGACAGCAGCCAAGTATTTTTCGTACAGGAGCCGGCAAAGAACACCGGGGAGCTGTTTTTT. This codes for CDSSQVFFVQEPAKNTGELFF.